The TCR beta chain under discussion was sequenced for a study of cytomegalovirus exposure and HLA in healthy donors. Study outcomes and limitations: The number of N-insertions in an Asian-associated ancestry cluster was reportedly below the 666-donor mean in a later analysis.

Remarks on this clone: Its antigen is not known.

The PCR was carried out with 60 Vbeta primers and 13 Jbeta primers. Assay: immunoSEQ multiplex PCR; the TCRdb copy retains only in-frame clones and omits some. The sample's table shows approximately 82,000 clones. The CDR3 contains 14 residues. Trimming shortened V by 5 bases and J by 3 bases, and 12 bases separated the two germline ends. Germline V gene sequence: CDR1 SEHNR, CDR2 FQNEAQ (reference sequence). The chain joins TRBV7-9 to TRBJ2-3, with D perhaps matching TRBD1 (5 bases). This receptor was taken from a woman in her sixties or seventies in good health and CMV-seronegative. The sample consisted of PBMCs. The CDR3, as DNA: TGTGCCAGCAGCCCAGGGATCGGTACAGATACGCAGTATTTT. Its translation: CASSPGIGTDTQYF.